This TCR beta chain was obtained from a study of T-cell reconstitution after alpha-beta-depleted transplantation in children. Whole-study findings and limits: Surviving recipient T cells and thymic progenitors accounted for the high day-60 TCRbeta diversity observed in some patients. T-cell numbers and diversity, one year after transplant, stemmed largely from T cells that were newly produced. Several hundred expanded graft clones reportedly supplied alpha-beta T cells about two months after transplant.

Unique molecular identifiers were used to barcode this TCRbeta library. TCRdb independently ran MiXCR on the PCR reads; one entry per CDR3 protein. Of about 610,000 distinct CDR3 sequences listed, 25% to 30% are singletons. This CDR3 spans 16 amino acids. The germline gives CDR1 SGHRS, CDR2 YFSETQ. V lost 0 bases and J lost 2; bases outside the gene matches: 6. A word on this clonotype: Its antigen remains unknown.

This sequence originates from a boy less than two years old with Wiskott-Aldrich syndrome, due to receive a stem cell transplant. The chain has TRBV5-1 and TRBJ2-7, with 9 bases matching TRBD2. The starting material was PBMCs, obtained before TCRalphabeta/CD19-depleted stem cell transplant. The CDR3 loop is CASSLAPAGGPYEQYF. In DNA, the CDR3 is TGCGCCAGCAGCTTGGCCCCGGCGGGAGGGCCCTACGAGCAGTACTTC.